The clone carrying this TCR beta chain has at least ten counts. This entry belongs to a study of regulatory T cells in long-lasting Graves disease. Arm-PCR of CDR3 regions and iRepertoire HTBI primers were the basis on which TCR beta libraries were built. TCRdb ran MiXCR on the multiplex PCR reads and lists one entry per CDR3 protein. The sample holds around 430,000 distinct CDR3 sequences, roughly 23% seen once. Trimming cost V 5 bases and J 2 bases, with 9 bases left between them. The CDR3 has 15 amino acids. In germline, CDR1 is KGHDR, CDR2 SFDVKD. The time point: persistent/refractory GD, antithyroid drugs over 5 years with positive TRAb. Construction of the TCR library relied on RNA isolated from PBMCs.

The sample consisted of peripheral blood mononuclear cells (PBMCs), taken when the disease was refractory, from a patient treated with antithyroid drugs. This TCR derives from a female donor with Graves disease. The chain couples TRBV24-1 to TRBJ2-6; possible D gene TRBD1, 6 bases. CDR3 residues: CATSASGAGANVLTF. The CDR3 coding sequence is TGTGCCACCAGTGCTTCAGGGGCTGGGGCCAACGTCCTGACTTTC.